Listed here are 7 T cell receptor beta chains from one sample, sequenced in a study of T cell repertoires in cytomegalovirus infection. From the reads, TCRdb called clonotypes with MiXCR, one entry per CDR3 protein. The sample includes about 150,000 distinct CDR3 sequences, roughly a quarter seen only once; the top ten take roughly 9.8%. The sample taken for sequencing was PBMCs. Receptor source: a human donor in good health (CMV status not recorded). Some clones in this sample may be carry-over from other donors' samples.

This sequence joins TRBV2 and TRBJ2-3, with D possibly matching TRBD1 (6 bases). Trimming stripped 5 bases from V and 6 bases from J, with 15 bases between. The V gene's germline CDR1 is SNHLY and CDR2 FYNNEI. CDR3 length: 14 amino acids. The CDR3 DNA reads TGTGCCAGCAGTCTCAACAGGGTGTCCGATACGCAGTATTTT. Amino acids: CASSLNRVSDTQYF. Looking up the rest from reference TRBV2 and TRBJ2-3 gives the full variable domain: EPEVTQTPSHQVTQMGQEVILRCVPISNHLYFYWYRQILGQKVEFLVSFYNNEISEKSEIFDDQFSVERPDGSNFTLKIRSTKLEDSAMYFCASSLNRVSDTQYFGPGTRLTVL.

This clonotype showed up many times. This chain connects TRBV27 to TRBJ2-5, with 7 nucleotides matching TRBD2. The germline CDR1 and CDR2 sequences are MNHEY and SMNVEV (reference sequence). CDR3 length: 14 residues. V shed 1 base and J 3 bases; nucleotides not matched to a gene: 2. CDR3 sequence: CASSLYAGEETQYF. The CDR3 nucleotides are TGTGCCAGCAGTTTATACGCGGGAGAAGAGACCCAGTACTTC.

V gene TRBV14 combines with J gene TRBJ2-7; 7 bases match TRBD1. The CDR3 totals 16 residues. The V gene's germline CDR1 is SGHDN and CDR2 FVKESK. V gave up 4 bases and J gave up 2 bases; unmatched junction bases: 11. The CDR3 bases are TGTGCCAGCAGCCCCTTACAGGGGACGTGGGCCTACGAGCAGTACTTC. Translating gives CASSPLQGTWAYEQYF.

About this clonotype itself: An end of the junction differs from the germline gene, which may be a read error. The chain combines TRBV11-3 with TRBJ2-5, with 10 nucleotides matching TRBD2. This CDR3 has 15 amino acids. The germline V gene has CDR1 SGHNT and CDR2 YENEEA. The CDR3 nucleotides are TGTGACAGCAGCCTCAGCGGGGGGGCCGGGGAGACCCAGTACTTC. Translation: CDSSLSGGAGETQYF.

This clonotype was seen many times. The chain joins TRBV28 to TRBJ2-7; D is unclear. Trimming removed 4 bases from V and 2 bases from J, with 9 bases in between. The CDR3 length is 13 residues. Germline V CDR1 and CDR2: MDHEN, SYDVKM. CDR3 in amino acids: CASSWGSPYEQYF. The CDR3 DNA is TGTGCCAGCAGTTGGGGATCCCCCTACGAGCAGTACTTC. Complete variable domain (other parts from reference TRBV28 and TRBJ2-7): DVKVTQSSRYLVKRTGEKVFLECVQDMDHENMFWYRQDPGLGLRLIYFSYDVKMKEKGDIPEGYSVSREKKERFSLILESASTNQTSMYLCASSWGSPYEQYFGPGTRLTVT.

This clonotype was seen more than once but under ten times. The V and J genes are TRBV7-6 and TRBJ1-4; 7 bases are shared with TRBD1. CDR1 SGHVS and CDR2 FNYEAQ come from the germline V gene. The CDR3 has 14 amino acids. The trim removed 4 bases at V and 5 bases at J, leaving 4 bases unmatched. The CDR3 bases are TGTGCCAGCAGCTGGACAGGTGGAAATGAAAAACTGTTTTTT. Amino acids: CASSWTGGNEKLFF.

Comment on this clonotype: At one boundary the junction diverges from the germline segment, which might be a read error. V and J are TRBV5-6 and TRBJ2-6; D remains ambiguous. Germline lookup yields CDR1 SGHDT and CDR2 YYEEEE. This CDR3 comprises 12 residues. The CDR3 loop is CASSLGPAVLDF. In DNA form, the CDR3 reads TGTGCCAGCAGCTTGGGGCCCGCGGTTCTGGATTTC. The whole variable domain, remainder taken from reference TRBV5-6 and TRBJ2-6, is DAGVTQSPTHLIKTRGQQVTLRCSPKSGHDTVSWYQQALGQGPQFIFQYYEEEERQRGNFPDRFSGHQFPNYSSELNVNALLLGDSALYLCASSLGPAVLDFGAGSRLTVL.